The present T cell receptor (beta chain) was sequenced within a study of cytomegalovirus exposure and HLA in healthy donors. Study-level points and caveats: Investigators reported approximately 170 TCR beta chains as tied to cytomegalovirus.

The data were produced by immunoSEQ multiplex PCR, yet TCRdb's version contains in-frame clones alone and is incomplete. The data contain about 340,000 clones, roughly 89% of them singletons. The CDR3 loop spans 12 amino acids. In the case of this clone: Antigen unknown.

The sequencing input was PBMCs. The receptor was isolated from a woman aged 18-35 years in good health and CMV-seronegative. The chain combines TRBV21-1 with TRBJ1-2; the tabulated D call, TRBD1, remains unverified against the DNA. TRBV21-1 is labeled a pseudogene. DNA of the CDR3: TGTGCCAGCAGCAAAAAGGGGAAAGGCTACACCTTC. It encodes CASSKKGKGYTF.